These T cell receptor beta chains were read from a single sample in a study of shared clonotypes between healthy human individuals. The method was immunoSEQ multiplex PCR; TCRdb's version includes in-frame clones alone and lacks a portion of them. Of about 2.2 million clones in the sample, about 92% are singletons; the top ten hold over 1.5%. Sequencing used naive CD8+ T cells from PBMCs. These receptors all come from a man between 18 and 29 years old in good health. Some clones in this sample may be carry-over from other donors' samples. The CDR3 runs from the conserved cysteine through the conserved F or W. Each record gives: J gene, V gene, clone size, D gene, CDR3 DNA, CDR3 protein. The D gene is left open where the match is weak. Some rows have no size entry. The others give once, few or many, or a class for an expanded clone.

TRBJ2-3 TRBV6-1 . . TGTGCCAGCAGTGAGGTAGTAGGCACAGATACGCAGTATTTT CASSEVVGTDTQYF
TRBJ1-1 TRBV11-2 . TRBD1 TGTGCCAGCAGCTTAGGCAGGGGGCTGCTGAACACTGAAGCTTTCTTT CASSLGRGLLNTEAFF
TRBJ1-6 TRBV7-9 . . TGTGCCAGCAGCCGAGGACGGGATCCGGGTTATTCACCCCTCCACTTT CASSRGRDPGYSPLHF
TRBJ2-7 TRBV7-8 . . TGTGCCAGCAGCCAGGGTAGGGGGTCCCTCTACGAGCAGTACTTC CASSQGRGSLYEQYF
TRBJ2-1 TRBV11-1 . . TGTGCCAGCAGCCCGATGAGTAGCGGTACCTACAATGAGCAGTTCTTC CASSPMSSGTYNEQFF
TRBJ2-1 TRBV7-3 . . TGTGCCAGCAGCCCAGGGACGAGTATATCCTACAATGAGCAGTTCTTC CASSPGTSISYNEQFF
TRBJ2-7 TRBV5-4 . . TGTGCCAGCAGCCCGAGGGATGCCTACGAGCAGTACTTC CASSPRDAYEQYF
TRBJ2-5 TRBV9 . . TGTGCCAGCAGCCCGGAAGGGCGGTCCCAAGAGACCCAGTACTTC CASSPEGRSQETQYF
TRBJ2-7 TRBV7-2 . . TGTGCCAGCAGCTTAGTGGGGGAGGCCTACGAGCAGTACTTC CASSLVGEAYEQYF
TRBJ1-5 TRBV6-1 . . TGTGCCAGCATGCGGGACGGCAATCAGCCCCAGCATTTT CASMRDGNQPQHF
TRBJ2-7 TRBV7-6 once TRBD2 TGTGCCAGCAGCTCGGGACTAGCGGCGTACGAGCAGTACTTC CASSSGLAAYEQYF
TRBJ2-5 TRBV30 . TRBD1 TGTGCCTTACAACAGGGGAAGGAGACCCAGTACTTC CALQQGKETQYF
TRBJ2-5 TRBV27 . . TGTGCCAGCAGTTTTAAGAGTCGCGCGGAGACCCAGTACTTC CASSFKSRAETQYF
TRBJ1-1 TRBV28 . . TGTGCCAGCAGTTCCCCCTATGAGACAGGGAACACTGAAGCTTTCTTT CASSSPYETGNTEAFF
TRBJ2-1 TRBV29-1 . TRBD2 TGCAGCGTTCGCTCCGGGACTAGCGGGAGAGGGATCTCCTACAATGAGCAGTTCTTC CSVRSGTSGRGISYNEQFF
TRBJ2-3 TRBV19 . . TGTGCCAGTGGGGGAGGGGGTACGCAGTATTTT CASGGGGTQYF
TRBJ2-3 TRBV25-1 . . TGTGCCAGCAGTCCCCGGGACACCCCAAGGGCAGATACGCAGTATTTT CASSPRDTPRADTQYF
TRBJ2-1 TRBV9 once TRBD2 TGTGCCAGCAGCGTTGGGACTAGCGGGAGGTGGAATGAGCAGTTCTTC CASSVGTSGRWNEQFF
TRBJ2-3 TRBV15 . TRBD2 TGTGCCACCAGCAGAGATCTGGCTAGCGGCTGGCCAGATACGCAGTATTTT CATSRDLASGWPDTQYF
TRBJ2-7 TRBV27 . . TGTGCCAGCAGTCTAGGGCCGGGACTCCAAAATATAGAGCAGTACTTC CASSLGPGLQNIEQYF
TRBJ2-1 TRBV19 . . TGTGCCAGTAGTCTTTCGAATGAGCAGTTCTTC CASSLSNEQFF
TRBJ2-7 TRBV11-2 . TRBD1 TGTGCCAGCAGCCTCCGGACAGGGCAGGCCTACGAGCAGTACTTC CASSLRTGQAYEQYF
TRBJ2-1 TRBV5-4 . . TGTGCCAGCAGCTTGCTCGGTAGCGGTGAGCAGTTCTTC CASSLLGSGEQFF
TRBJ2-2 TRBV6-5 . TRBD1 TGTGCCAGCAGCTCCACAGGGGGCACCGGGGAGCTGTTTTTT CASSSTGGTGELFF
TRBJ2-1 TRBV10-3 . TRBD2 TGTGCCATCAGTGCGCATAGCGGGAGGGCAGGAAATGAGCAGTTCTTC CAISAHSGRAGNEQFF
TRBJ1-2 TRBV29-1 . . TGCAGCGTCTTCAGGGACCCCCTATATGGCTACACCTTC CSVFRDPLYGYTF
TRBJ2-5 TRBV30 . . TGTGCCTGGAGTGTAAGCCCGCGGAGAGGGCAAGAGACCCAGTACTTC CAWSVSPRRGQETQYF
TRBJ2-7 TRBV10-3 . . TGTGCCATCAGTGAGACCCTTTGGCCCGAGCAGTACTTC CAISETLWPEQYF
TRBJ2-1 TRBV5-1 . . TGCGCCAGCAGGCGGCCGGGGGCTACTTACAATGAGCAGTTCTTC CASRRPGATYNEQFF
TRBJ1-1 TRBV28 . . TGTGCCAGCAAGGCGGGCACTGAAGCTTTCTTT CASKAGTEAFF
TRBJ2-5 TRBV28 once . TGTGCCAGCAGTTCCGGACAGAGTCACAAAGGGACCCAGTACTTC CASSSGQSHKGTQYF
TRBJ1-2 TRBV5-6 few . TGTGCCAGCAGCTTGGGAGGGGATGGCTACACCTTC CASSLGGDGYTF
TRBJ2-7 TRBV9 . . TGTGCCAGCAGCGTAGGGTGGGGCGAGCAGTACTTC CASSVGWGEQYF
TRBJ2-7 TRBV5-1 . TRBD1 TGCGCCAGCAGCCCGGGACAGGGCTTCACCTACGAGCAGTACTTC CASSPGQGFTYEQYF
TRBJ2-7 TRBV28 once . TGTGCCAGCAGAACCCCAGGGTCCGAGCAGTACTTC CASRTPGSEQYF
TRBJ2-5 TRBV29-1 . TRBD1 TGCAGCGTCCGGGACAGAGACCAAGAGACCCAGTACTTC CSVRDRDQETQYF
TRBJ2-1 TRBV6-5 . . TGTGCCAGCAGTTACTCAAGGCGAATCGAGCAGTTCTTC CASSYSRRIEQFF
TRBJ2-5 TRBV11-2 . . TGTGCCAGCAGCGAATACACAGCCCTGGAAGAGACCCAGTACTTC CASSEYTALEETQYF